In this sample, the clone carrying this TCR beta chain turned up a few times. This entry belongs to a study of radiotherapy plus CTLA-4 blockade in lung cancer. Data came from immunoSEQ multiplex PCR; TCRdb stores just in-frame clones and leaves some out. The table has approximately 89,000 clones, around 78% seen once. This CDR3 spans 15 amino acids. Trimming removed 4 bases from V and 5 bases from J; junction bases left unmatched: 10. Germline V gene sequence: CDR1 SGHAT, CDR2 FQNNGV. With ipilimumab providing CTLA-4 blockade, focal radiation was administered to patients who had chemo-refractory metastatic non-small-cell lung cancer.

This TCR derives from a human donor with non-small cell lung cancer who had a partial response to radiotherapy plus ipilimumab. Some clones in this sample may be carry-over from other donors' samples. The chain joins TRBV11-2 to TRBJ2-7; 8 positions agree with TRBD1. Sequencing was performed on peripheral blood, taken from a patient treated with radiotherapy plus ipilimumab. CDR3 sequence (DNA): TGTGCCAGCAGCTCCCACCCGACAGGGGTGAACGAGCAGTACTTC. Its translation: CASSSHPTGVNEQYF.